This TCR beta chain was sequenced during a study of blood T cell repertoires in COVID-19. Across the study: COVID-19 samples collected from the United States, Italy and Spain covered acute and convalescent phases.

Measured with immunoSEQ multiplex PCR; TCRdb has only the in-frame clones, and not every one. The sample includes around 240,000 clones, around 85% of them seen just once. This CDR3 spans 14 amino acids. Trimming removed 3 bases from V and 4 bases from J, with 11 bases in between. Germline CDR1 and CDR2: KGHSH and LQKENI. Participants spanned ages roughly 18 to 95 years and resided in roughly 26 US areas. Clinical history reported by participants formed the basis on which cohorts were assigned. Sequencing was done on a sample of PBMCs or T cells enriched from blood (not recorded which). The rearrangement joins TRBV18 to TRBJ2-3, with a tentative D call TRBD2 (6 bases). The clonotype originates from a woman in her fifties or sixties who had recovered from COVID-19. CDR3 sequence reads: CASSPDYRADTQYF. The CDR3 DNA reads TGTGCCAGCTCACCGGACTACCGGGCAGATACGCAGTATTTT. Variable domain in full (rest from reference TRBV18 and TRBJ2-3): NAGVMQNPRHLVRRRGQEARLRCSPMKGHSHVYWYRQLPEEGLKFMVYLQKENIIDESGMPKERFSAEFPKEGPSILRIQQVVRGDSAAYFCASSPDYRADTQYFGPGTRLTVL.